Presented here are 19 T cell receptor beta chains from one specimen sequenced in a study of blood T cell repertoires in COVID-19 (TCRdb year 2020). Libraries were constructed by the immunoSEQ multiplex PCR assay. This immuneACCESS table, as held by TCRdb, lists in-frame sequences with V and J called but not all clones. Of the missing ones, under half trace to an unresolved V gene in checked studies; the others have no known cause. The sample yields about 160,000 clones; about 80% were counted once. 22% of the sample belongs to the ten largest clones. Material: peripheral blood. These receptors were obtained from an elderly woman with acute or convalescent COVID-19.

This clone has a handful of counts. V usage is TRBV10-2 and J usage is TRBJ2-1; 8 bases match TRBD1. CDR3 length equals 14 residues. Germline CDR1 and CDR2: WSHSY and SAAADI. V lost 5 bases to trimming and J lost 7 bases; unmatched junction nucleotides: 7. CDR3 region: CASSPGRGRNEQFF. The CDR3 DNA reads TGCGCCAGCAGTCCTGGCAGGGGGCGAAATGAGCAGTTCTTC.

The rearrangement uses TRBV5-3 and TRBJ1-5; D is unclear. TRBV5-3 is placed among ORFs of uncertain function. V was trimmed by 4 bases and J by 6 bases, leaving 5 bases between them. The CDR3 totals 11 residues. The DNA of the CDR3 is TGTGCCAGAAGCCTCAGTCAGCCCCAGCATTTT. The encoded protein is CARSLSQPQHF.

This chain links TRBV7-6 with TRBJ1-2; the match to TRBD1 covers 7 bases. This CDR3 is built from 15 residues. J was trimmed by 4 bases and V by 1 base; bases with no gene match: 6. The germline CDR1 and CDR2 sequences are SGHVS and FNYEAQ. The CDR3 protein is CASSLGGGSGYGYTF. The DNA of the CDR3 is TGTGCCAGCAGCTTAGGAGGGGGCAGCGGCTATGGCTACACCTTC.

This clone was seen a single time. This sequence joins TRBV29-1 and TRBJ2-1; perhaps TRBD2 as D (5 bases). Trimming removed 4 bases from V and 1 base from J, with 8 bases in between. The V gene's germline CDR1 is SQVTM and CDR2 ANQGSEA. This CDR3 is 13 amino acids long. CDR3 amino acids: CSVVGGSYNEQFF. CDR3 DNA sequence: TGCAGCGTTGTCGGCGGGTCCTACAATGAGCAGTTCTTC.

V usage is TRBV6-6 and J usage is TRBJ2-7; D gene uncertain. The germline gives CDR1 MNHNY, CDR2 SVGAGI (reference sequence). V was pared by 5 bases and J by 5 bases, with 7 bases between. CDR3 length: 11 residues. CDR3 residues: CASSTTDEQYF. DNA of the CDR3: TGTGCCAGCAGTACTACCGACGAGCAGTACTTC.

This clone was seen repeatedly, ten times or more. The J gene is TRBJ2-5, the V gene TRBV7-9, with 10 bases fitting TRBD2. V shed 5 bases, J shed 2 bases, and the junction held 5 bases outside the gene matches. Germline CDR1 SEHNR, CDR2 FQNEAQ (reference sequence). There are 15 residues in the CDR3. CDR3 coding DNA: TGTGCCAGCAGCCAGGGACTAGCGTTACAAGAGACCCAGTACTTC. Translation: CASSQGLALQETQYF.

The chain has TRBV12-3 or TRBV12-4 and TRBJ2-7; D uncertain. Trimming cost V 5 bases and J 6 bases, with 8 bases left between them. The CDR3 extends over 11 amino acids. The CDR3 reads CASSPRIEQYF. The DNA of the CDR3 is TGTGCCAGCAGTCCGCGTATCGAGCAGTACTTC.

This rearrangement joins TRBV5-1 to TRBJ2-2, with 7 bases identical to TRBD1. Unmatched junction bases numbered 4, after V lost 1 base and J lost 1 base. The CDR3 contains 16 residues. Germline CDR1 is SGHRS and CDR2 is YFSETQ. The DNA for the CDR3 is TGCGCCAGCAGCTTGAAGGGACAGATGAACACCGGGGAGCTGTTTTTT. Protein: CASSLKGQMNTGELFF. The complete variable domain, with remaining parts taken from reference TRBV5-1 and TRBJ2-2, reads KAGVTQTPRYLIKTRGQQVTLSCSPISGHRSVSWYQQTPGQGLQFLFEYFSETQRNKGNFPGRFSGRQFSNSRSEMNVSTLELGDSALYLCASSLKGQMNTGELFFGEGSRLTVL.

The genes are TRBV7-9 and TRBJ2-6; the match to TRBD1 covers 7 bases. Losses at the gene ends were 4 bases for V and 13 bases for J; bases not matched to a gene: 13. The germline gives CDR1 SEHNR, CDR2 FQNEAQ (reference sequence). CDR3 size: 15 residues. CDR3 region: CASSSMTGSRKVLTF. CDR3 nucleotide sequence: TGTGCCAGCAGCTCTATGACAGGGTCAAGGAAAGTCCTGACTTTC.

The CDR3 coding sequence is TGTGCCTGGAGTGAGGGGTCGAATTCACCCCTCCACTTT. It translates to CAWSEGSNSPLHF. The rearrangement joins TRBV30 to TRBJ1-6; tentatively, D is TRBD1 (5 bases). Germline V gene lookup returns CDR1 GTSNPN and CDR2 SVGIG (reference sequence). The CDR3 contains 13 residues. Trimming removed 1 base from V and 7 bases from J, with 8 bases in between.

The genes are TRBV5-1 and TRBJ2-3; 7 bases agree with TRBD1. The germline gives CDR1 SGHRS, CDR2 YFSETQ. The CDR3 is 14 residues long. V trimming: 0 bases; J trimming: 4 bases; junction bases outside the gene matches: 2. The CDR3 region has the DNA TGCGCCAGCAGCTTGGGGCAGGGGGCAGATACGCAGTATTTT. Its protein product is CASSLGQGADTQYF.

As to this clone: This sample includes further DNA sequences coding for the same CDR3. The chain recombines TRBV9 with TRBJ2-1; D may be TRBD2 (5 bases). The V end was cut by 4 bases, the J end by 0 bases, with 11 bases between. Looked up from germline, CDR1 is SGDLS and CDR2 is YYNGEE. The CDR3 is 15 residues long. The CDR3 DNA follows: TGTGCCAGCAGCCCTAGTGGGAGCTCCTACAATGAGCAGTTCTTC. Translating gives CASSPSGSSYNEQFF.

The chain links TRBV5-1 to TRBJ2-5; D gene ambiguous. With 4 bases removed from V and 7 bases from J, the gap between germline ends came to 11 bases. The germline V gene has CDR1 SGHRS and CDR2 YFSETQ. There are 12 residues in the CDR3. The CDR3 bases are TGCGCCAGCAGCGACACCTTAGGGACCCAGTACTTC. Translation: CASSDTLGTQYF. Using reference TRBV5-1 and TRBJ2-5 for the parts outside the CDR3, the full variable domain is KAGVTQTPRYLIKTRGQQVTLSCSPISGHRSVSWYQQTPGQGLQFLFEYFSETQRNKGNFPGRFSGRQFSNSRSEMNVSTLELGDSALYLCASSDTLGTQYFGPGTRLLVL.

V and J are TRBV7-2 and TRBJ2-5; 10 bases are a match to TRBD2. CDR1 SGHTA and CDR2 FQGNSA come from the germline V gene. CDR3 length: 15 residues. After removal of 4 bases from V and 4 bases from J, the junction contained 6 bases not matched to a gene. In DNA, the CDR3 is TGTGCCAGCAGCTCCCGGACTAGCGGAGGAGAGACCCAGTACTTC. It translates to CASSSRTSGGETQYF. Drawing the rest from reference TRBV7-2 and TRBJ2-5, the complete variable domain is GAGVSQSPSNKVTEKGKDVELRCDPISGHTALYWYRQSLGQGLEFLIYFQGNSAPDKSGLPSDRFSAERTGGSVSTLTIQRTQQEDSAVYLCASSSRTSGGETQYFGPGTRLLVL.

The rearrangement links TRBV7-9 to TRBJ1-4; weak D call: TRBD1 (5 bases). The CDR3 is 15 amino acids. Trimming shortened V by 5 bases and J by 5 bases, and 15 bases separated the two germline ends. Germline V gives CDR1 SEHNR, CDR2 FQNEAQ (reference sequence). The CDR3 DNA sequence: TGTGCCAGCAGCCAATCCAGGGCCTACAATGAAAAACTGTTTTTT. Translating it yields CASSQSRAYNEKLFF.

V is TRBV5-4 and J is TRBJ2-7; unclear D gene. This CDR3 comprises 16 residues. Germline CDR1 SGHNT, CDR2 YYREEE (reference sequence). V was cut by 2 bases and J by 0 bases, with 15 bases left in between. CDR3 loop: CASSFSRGTASYEQYF. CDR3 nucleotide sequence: TGTGCCAGCAGCTTTTCCCGCGGAACGGCCTCCTACGAGCAGTACTTC.

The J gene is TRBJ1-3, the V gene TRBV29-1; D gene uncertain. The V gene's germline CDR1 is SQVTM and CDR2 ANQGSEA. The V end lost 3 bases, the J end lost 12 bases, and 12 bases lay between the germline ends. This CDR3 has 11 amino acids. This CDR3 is CSVDSGRNIYF. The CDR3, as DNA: TGCAGCGTTGACTCGGGAAGAAACATATATTTT.

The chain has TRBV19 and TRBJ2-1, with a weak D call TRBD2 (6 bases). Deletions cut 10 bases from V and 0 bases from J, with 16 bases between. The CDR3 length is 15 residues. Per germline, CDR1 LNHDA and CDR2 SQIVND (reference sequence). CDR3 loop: CATWRGGSSYNEQFF. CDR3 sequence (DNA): TGTGCCACCTGGAGGGGTGGGAGCTCCTACAATGAGCAGTTCTTC.

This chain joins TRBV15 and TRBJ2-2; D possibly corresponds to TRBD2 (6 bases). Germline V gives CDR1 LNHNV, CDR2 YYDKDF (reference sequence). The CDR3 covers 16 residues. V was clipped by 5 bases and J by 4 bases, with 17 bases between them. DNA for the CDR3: TGTGCCACCAGCGGTAACCTAGCGATGCGCACCGGGGAGCTGTTTTTT. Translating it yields CATSGNLAMRTGELFF.